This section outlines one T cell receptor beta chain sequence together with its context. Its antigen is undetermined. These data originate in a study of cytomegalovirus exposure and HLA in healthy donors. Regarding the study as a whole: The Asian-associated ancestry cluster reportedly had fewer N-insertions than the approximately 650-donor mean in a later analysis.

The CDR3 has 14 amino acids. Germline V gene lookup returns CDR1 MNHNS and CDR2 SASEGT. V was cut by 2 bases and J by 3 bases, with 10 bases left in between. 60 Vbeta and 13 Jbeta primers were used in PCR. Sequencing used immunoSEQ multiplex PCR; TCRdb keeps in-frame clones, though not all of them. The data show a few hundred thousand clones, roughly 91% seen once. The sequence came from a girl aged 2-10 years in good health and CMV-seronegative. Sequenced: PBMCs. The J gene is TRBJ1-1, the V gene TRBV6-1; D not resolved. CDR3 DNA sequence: TGTGCCAGCAGTGAATGGCCAGTTGACACTGAAGCTTTCTTT. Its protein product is CASSEWPVDTEAFF.